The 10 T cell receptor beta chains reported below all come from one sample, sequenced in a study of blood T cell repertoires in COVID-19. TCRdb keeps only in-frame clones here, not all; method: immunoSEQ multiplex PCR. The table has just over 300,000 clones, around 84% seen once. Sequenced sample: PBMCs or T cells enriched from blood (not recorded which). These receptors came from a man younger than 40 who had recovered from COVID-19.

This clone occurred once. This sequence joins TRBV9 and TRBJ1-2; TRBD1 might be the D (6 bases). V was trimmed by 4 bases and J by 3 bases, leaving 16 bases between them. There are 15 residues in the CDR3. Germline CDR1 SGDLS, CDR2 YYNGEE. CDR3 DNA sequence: TGTGCCAGCAGCATGGGGGCGCGGCTGGACTATGGCTACACCTTC. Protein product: CASSMGARLDYGYTF.

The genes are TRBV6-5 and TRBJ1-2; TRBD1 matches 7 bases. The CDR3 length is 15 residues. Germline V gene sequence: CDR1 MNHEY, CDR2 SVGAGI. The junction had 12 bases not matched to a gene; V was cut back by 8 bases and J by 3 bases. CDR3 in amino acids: CASGSKKTGHYGYTF. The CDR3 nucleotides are TGTGCCAGCGGGAGTAAAAAGACAGGGCACTATGGCTACACCTTC.

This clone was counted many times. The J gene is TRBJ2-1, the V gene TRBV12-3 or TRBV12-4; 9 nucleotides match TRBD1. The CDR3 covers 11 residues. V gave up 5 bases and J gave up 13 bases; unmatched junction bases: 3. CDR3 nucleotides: TGTGCCAGCAGTGCGGACAGGGGCCAGTTCTTC. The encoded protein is CASSADRGQFF.

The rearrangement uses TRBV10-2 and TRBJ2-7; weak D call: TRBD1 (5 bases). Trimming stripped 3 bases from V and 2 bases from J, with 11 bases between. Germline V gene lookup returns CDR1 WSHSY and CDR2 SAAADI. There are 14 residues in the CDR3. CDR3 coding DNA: TGCGCCAGCAGTGAACAGGCGGAAGCCTACGAGCAGTACTTC. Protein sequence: CASSEQAEAYEQYF.

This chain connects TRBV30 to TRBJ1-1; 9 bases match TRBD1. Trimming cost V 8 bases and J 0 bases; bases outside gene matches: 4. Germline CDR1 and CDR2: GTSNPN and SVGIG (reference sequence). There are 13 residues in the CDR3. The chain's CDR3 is CAGDRGLNTEAFF. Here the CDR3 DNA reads TGTGCCGGCGACAGGGGGTTGAACACTGAAGCTTTCTTT. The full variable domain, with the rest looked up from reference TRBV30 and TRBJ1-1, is SQTIHQWPATLVQPVGSPLSLECTVEGTSNPNLYWYRQAAGRGLQLLFYSVGIGQISSEVPQNLSASRPQDRQFILSSKKLLLSDSGFYLCAGDRGLNTEAFFGQGTRLTVV.

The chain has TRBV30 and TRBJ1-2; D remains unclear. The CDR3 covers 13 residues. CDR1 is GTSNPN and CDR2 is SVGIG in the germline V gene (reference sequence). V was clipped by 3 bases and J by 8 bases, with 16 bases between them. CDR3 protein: CAWRESQRLGYTF. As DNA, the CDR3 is TGTGCCTGGAGGGAGAGTCAGAGGTTAGGCTACACCTTC.

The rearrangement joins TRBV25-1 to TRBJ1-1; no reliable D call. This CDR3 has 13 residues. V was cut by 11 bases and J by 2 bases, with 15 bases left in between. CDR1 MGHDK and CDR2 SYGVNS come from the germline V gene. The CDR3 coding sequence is TGTGCCTCAGCGGCGGGCTTCAACACTGAAGCTTTCTTT. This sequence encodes CASAAGFNTEAFF.

CDR3 sequence reads: CSVESMGQDGYTF. Written as DNA, the CDR3 is TGCAGCGTTGAATCGATGGGGCAGGATGGCTACACCTTC. The gene calls are TRBV29-1 and TRBJ1-2; a weak D match, TRBD1 (5 bases). Per germline, CDR1 SQVTM and CDR2 ANQGSEA. V was shortened by 2 bases and J by 6 bases, with 13 bases between the two germline ends. The CDR3 is 13 amino acids. The complete variable domain, with remaining parts taken from reference TRBV29-1 and TRBJ1-2, reads SAVISQKPSRDICQRGTSLTIQCQVDSQVTMMFWYRQQPGQSLTLIATANQGSEATYESGFVIDKFPISRPNLTFSTLTVSNMSPEDSSIYLCSVESMGQDGYTFGSGTRLTVV.

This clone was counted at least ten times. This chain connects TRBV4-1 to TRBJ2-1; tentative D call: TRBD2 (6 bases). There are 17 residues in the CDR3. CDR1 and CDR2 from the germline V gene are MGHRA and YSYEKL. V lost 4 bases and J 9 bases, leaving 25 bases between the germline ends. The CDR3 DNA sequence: TGCGCCAGCAGCCGATCGGTGCGGCAGCTGCTGGGGGGTGAGCAGTTCTTC. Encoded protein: CASSRSVRQLLGGEQFF.

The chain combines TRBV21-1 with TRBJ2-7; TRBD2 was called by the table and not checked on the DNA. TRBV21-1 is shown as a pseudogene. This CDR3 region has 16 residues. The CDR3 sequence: CASSRGGAKGSYEQYF. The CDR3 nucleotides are TGTGCCAGCAGCCGGGGGGGCGCCAAGGGCTCCTACGAGCAGTACTTC.